The clone carrying this T cell receptor (beta chain) was counted only a few times. Its target is unknown. The CDR3 is 12 amino acids. Germline CDR1 and CDR2: MNHNS and SASEGT. V gave up 6 bases and J gave up 3 bases, with 5 bases separating them. This entry belongs to a study of T cells in Graves' hyperthyroidism and ophthalmopathy. Overall study findings and caveats: Median prediction lead before ophthalmopathy onset was 6 to 8 months with the model. Most clonotypes that expanded in the thyroid above 0.001 also showed up in blood.

The investigators amplified TCR beta CDR3 regions from RNA transcripts. TCR CDR3 underwent first-round RT-PCR with the HTBI primer set. TCRdb analysed the multiplex PCR reads with MiXCR anew, one entry per CDR3 protein. The table shows over 500,000 distinct CDR3 sequences, with over 15% occurring only once. Each ophthalmopathy patient scored at least 3 on the Clinical Activity Score and at least 4 on NOSPECS grade, with duration under 3 months. It was uncontrolled infection, other autoimmune disease, pregnancy or lactation that excluded patients. The chain couples TRBV6-1 to TRBJ2-2; unclear D gene. Sequences were obtained from blood. This receptor was identified in a woman aged 18-29 years with Graves' ophthalmopathy. As DNA, the CDR3 is TGTGCCAGCAGGCATCACACCGGGGAGCTGTTTTTT. Amino acid sequence: CASRHHTGELFF.